This T cell receptor beta chain was identified in a study of blood T cell repertoires in COVID-19. As for the study in general: The United States, Italy and Spain provided the acute and convalescent COVID-19 samples. PBMCs, B-cell-depleted T cells, or T cells provided the cDNA or gDNA that made up the material.

CDR3 length equals 14 residues. V was pared by 5 bases and J by 10 bases, with 5 bases of the junction left unmatched. Per germline, CDR1 MDHEN and CDR2 SYDVKM. The authors' processing: Amplified reference gene primers provided the basis for estimating nucleated cell counts. Profiled with immunoSEQ multiplex PCR; TCRdb holds only in-frame clones, not every one. For V, J and clone size, that table is used; D and trimming come from the DNA. This sample has about 130,000 clones, with approximately 78% found just once. This clone was seen only once. The chain recombines TRBV28 with TRBJ2-1; TRBD2 matches 13 bases. The receptor was isolated from a man aged 55 to 69 who had recovered from COVID-19. The source material was peripheral blood. The CDR3 region is CASSRLAGGEEQFF. CDR3 nucleotide sequence: TGTGCCAGCAGTAGACTAGCGGGAGGTGAAGAGCAGTTCTTC.